This T cell receptor beta chain was recovered during a study of T cell responses to AZD1222 COVID-19 vaccine. Trimming cost V 2 bases and J 5 bases, with 12 bases left between them. Germline CDR1 reads MNHNY; CDR2 reads SVGAGI (reference sequence). The CDR3 loop spans 14 amino acids. Comments on this clone: The antigen is unknown.

Study outcomes and limitations: Spike-specific TCR repertoires showed rising breadth and depth after two AZD1222 doses. Regions 160-218 and 743-854 dominated among vaccine-associated CD4 TCRs spanning spike.

Only in-frame clones appear in the TCRdb table, and some are missing; sequencing was by immunoSEQ multiplex PCR. The sample records roughly 120,000 clones, around 84% being singletons. This material consisted of peripheral blood, taken on day 0 of AZD1222 vaccination. The sequence came from an adult in good health. This chain uses TRBV6-6 with TRBJ1-2, with D perhaps TRBD1 (5 bases). CDR3 residues: CASSYGAGWYGYTF. CDR3 nucleotide sequence: TGTGCCAGCAGTTACGGGGCAGGGTGGTATGGCTACACCTTC.